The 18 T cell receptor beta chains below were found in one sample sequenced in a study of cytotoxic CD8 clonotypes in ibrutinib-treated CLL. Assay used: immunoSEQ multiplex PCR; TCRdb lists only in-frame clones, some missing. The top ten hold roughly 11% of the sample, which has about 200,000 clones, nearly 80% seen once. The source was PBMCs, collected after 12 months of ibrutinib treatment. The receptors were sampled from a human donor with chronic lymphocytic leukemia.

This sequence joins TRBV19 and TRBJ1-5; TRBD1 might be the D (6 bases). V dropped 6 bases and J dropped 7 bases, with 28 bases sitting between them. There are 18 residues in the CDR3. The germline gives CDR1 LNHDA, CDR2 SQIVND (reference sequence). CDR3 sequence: CASRRRSVGEGTGQPQHF. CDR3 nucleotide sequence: TGTGCCAGTAGACGCCGTTCGGTGGGCGAGGGCACAGGGCAGCCCCAGCATTTT.

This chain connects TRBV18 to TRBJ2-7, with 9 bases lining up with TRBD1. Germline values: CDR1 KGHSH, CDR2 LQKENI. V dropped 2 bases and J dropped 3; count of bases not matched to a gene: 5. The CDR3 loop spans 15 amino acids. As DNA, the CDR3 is TGTGCCAGCTCACCAGTGACAGGGGGAGACTACGAGCAGTACTTC. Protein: CASSPVTGGDYEQYF.

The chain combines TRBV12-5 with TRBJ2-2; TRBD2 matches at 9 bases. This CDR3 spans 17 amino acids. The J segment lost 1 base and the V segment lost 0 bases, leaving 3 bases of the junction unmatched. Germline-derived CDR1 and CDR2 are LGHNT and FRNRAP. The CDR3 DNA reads TGTGCTAGTGGTTTGGTACTTAGCGGGGGGAACACCGGGGAGCTGTTTTTT. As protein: CASGLVLSGGNTGELFF.

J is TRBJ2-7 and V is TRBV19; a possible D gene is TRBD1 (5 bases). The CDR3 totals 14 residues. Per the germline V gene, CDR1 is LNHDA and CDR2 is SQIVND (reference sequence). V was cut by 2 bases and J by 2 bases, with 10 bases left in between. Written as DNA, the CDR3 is TGTGCCAGTAGTATAACAGGTGGAACCTACGAGCAGTACTTC. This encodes CASSITGGTYEQYF.

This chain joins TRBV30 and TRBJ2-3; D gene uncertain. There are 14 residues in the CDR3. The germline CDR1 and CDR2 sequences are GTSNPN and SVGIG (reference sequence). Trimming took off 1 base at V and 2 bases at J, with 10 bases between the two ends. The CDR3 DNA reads TGTGCCTGGAGTGATTGGCTCGCCACAGATACGCAGTATTTT. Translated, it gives CAWSDWLATDTQYF.

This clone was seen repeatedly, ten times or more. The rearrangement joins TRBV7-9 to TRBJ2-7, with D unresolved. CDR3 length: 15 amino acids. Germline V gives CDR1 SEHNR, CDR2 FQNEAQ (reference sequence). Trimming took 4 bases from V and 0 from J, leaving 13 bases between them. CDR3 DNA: TGTGCCAGCAGCTCTGACTCGTGGAGCTCCTACGAGCAGTACTTC. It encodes CASSSDSWSSYEQYF.

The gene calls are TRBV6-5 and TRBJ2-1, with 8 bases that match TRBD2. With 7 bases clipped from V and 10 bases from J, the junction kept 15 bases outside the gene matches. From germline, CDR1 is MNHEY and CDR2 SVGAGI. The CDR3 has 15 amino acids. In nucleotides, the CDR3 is TGTGCCAGCAAGGGGGGGGCAGCGGGAGTGCAGGAGCAGTTCTTC. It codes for CASKGGAAGVQEQFF.

The CDR3 is CASSPGQGSDTQYF. CDR3 bases: TGCGCCAGCAGCCCCGGACAGGGATCAGATACGCAGTATTTT. The genes are TRBV5-1 and TRBJ2-3; 8 nucleotides match TRBD1. V dropped 4 bases and J dropped 4; count of bases not matched to a gene: 5. The CDR3 loop spans 14 amino acids. Germline-derived CDR1 and CDR2 are SGHRS and YFSETQ.

CDR3 amino acids: CAISSDLASGNTIYF. The CDR3 DNA reads as TGTGCCATCAGCTCCGACCTGGCCTCTGGAAACACCATATATTTT. The genes are TRBV10-3 and TRBJ1-3; D is uncertain. The CDR3 totals 15 residues. V lost 6 bases and J lost 0, with 12 bases in between. Germline V gene data show CDR1 as ENHRY and CDR2 as SYGVKD.

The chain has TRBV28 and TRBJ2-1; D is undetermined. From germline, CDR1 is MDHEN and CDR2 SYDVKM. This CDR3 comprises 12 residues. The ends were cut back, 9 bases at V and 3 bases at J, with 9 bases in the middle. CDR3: CASSWGYNEQFF. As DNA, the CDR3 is TGTGCCAGTTCCTGGGGCTACAATGAGCAGTTCTTC.

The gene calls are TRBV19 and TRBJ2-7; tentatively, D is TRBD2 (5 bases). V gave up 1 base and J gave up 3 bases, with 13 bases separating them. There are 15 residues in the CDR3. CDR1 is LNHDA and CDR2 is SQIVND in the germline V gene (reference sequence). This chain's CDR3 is CASSIAAGLLYEQYF. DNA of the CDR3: TGTGCCAGTAGTATAGCTGCTGGACTTCTCTACGAGCAGTACTTC.

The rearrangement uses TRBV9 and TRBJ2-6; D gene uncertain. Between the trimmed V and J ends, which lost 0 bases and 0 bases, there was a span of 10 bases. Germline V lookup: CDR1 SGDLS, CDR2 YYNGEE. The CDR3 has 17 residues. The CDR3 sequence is CASSVGDGVSGANVLTF. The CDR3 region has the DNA TGTGCCAGCAGCGTAGGGGATGGGGTCTCTGGGGCCAACGTCCTGACTTTC.

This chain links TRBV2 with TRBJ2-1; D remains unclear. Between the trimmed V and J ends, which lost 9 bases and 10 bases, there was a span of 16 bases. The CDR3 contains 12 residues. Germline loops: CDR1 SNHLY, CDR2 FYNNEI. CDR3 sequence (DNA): TGTGCCAGTACAATCGGAGTCGGCGAGCAGTTCTTC. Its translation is CASTIGVGEQFF.

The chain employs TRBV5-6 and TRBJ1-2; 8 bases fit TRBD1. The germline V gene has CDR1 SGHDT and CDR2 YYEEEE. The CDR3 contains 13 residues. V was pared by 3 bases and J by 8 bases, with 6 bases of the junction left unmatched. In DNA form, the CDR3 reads TGTGCCAGCAGCTGGAAGGACAGGGAAGGCTACACCTTC. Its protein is CASSWKDREGYTF.

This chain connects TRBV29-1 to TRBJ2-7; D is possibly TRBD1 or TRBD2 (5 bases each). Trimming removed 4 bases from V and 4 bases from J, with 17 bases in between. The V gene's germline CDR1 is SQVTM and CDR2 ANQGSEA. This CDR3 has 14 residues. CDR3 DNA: TGCAGCGTTGGAATGGGACCGGCAATTTACGAGCAGTACTTC. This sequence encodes CSVGMGPAIYEQYF.

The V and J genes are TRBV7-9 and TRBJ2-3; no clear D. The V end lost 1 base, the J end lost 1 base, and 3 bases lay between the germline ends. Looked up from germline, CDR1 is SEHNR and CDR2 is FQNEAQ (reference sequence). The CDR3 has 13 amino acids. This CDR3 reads CASSLGGTDTQYF. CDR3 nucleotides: TGTGCCAGCAGCTTAGGGGGCACAGATACGCAGTATTTT.

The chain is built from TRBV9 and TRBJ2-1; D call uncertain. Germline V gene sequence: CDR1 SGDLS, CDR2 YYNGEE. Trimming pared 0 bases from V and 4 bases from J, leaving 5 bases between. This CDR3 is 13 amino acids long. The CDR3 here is CASSVGDYNEQFF. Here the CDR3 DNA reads TGTGCCAGCAGCGTAGGGGATTACAATGAGCAGTTCTTC.

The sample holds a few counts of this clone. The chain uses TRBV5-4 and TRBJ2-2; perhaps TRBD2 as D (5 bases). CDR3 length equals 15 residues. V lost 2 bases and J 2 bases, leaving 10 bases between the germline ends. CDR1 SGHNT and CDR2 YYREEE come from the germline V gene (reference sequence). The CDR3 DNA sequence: TGTGCCAGCAGCTTCATGAGCGGAAACACCGGGGAGCTGTTTTTT. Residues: CASSFMSGNTGELFF.